This TCR beta chain derives from a study of radiotherapy plus CTLA-4 blockade in lung cancer. General study points: Tumor-origin TCR clones grew in blood after radiotherapy plus ipilimumab. Dynamics of early blood T cell clones, together with interferon-beta, were reportedly the best predictors of response.

The germline CDR1 and CDR2 sequences are KGHSY and FQNENV. The CDR3 extends over 15 amino acids. The trim removed 1 base at V and 8 bases at J, leaving 3 bases unmatched. As to this clone: Its matching antigen is unknown.

The table came from immunoSEQ multiplex PCR; TCRdb's copy has only in-frame clones and leaves some out. The repertoire includes 50,000 to 65,000 clones, around four fifths of them detected once, and around 4% sits in the top ten. This clonotype was obtained from a human donor with non-small cell lung cancer who had a partial response to radiotherapy plus ipilimumab. The sample here was peripheral blood, taken from a patient treated with radiotherapy plus ipilimumab. The V gene is TRBV16, the J gene TRBJ2-4, with 12 bases identical to TRBD1. CDR3 region: CASSQWDRGRDIQYF. The CDR3 nucleotides are TGTGCCAGCAGCCAATGGGACAGGGGGCGAGACATTCAGTACTTC.